Listed here are 27 T cell receptor beta chains from one sample, sequenced in a study of a mutant IDH1 vaccine in newly diagnosed glioma. Antigens of these TCRs are unknown. Time point in this sample: week 11, during vaccination. Alongside topical imiquimod, each dose of vaccine comprised 300 ug of mutant IDH1 20-mer peptide. Data came from immunoSEQ multiplex PCR; TCRdb stores just in-frame clones and leaves some out. The sample carries some 64,000 clones, roughly 83% recorded once. The sequenced sample was PBMCs, obtained from a glioma patient whose treatment included an IDH1 peptide vaccine. These receptors came from a woman aged 45-65 years with glioma.

J is TRBJ2-7 and V is TRBV7-9, with TRBD1 matching 7 bases. Germline V gene data show CDR1 as SEHNR and CDR2 as FQNEAQ (reference sequence). With 5 bases clipped from V and 6 bases from J, the junction kept 16 bases outside the gene matches. This CDR3 is 16 amino acids long. The CDR3 here is CASSPPGKDRLGEQYF. Written as DNA, the CDR3 is TGTGCCAGCAGCCCCCCGGGGAAGGACAGGCTCGGCGAGCAGTACTTC.

The rearrangement joins TRBV5-6 to TRBJ1-1; TRBD1 is a possible D gene (5 bases). The CDR3 runs 16 residues. The germline V gene has CDR1 SGHDT and CDR2 YYEEEE. Trimming shortened V by 1 base and J by 5 bases, and 18 bases separated the two germline ends. The CDR3 loop is CASSLFYGAIGTEAFF. CDR3 DNA: TGTGCCAGCAGCTTGTTCTACGGGGCCATAGGGACTGAAGCTTTCTTT.

The rearrangement joins TRBV7-3 to TRBJ2-6; no reliable D call. The V and J ends lost 5 bases and 2 bases respectively, with 10 bases between them. Germline V CDR1 and CDR2: SGHTA, FQGTGA. The CDR3 loop spans 15 amino acids. The CDR3 bases are TGTGCCAGCAGCCTCGGGCAACCTGGGGCCAACGTCCTGACTTTC. As protein: CASSLGQPGANVLTF.

The chain recombines TRBV9 with TRBJ1-2, with 10 bases identical to TRBD1. The CDR3 loop spans 15 amino acids. V shed 0 bases and J 4 bases; nucleotides not matched to a gene: 3. CDR1 and CDR2 from the germline V gene are SGDLS and YYNGEE. This CDR3 is CASSVEGTGAYGYTF. The DNA for the CDR3 is TGTGCCAGCAGCGTAGAGGGGACAGGGGCCTATGGCTACACCTTC.

In nucleotides, the CDR3 is TGTGCCAGCGATAGCAGGGCCTCTGGAAACACCATATATTTT. Translating gives CASDSRASGNTIYF. The rearrangement links TRBV2 to TRBJ1-3; D is possibly TRBD1 (5 bases). Germline CDR1 is SNHLY and CDR2 is FYNNEI. This CDR3 is built from 14 residues. V lost 8 bases and J 0 bases, leaving 11 bases between the germline ends.

This rearrangement joins TRBV29-1 to TRBJ2-7, with TRBD2 matching 12 bases. Germline loops: CDR1 SQVTM, CDR2 ANQGSEA. Trimming took 7 bases from V and 2 from J; bases not matched to a gene: 3. The CDR3 totals 13 residues. The CDR3 sequence: CSGLAGGTYEQYF. CDR3 DNA: TGCAGCGGCCTAGCGGGGGGGACCTACGAGCAGTACTTC.

The gene calls are TRBV6-5 and TRBJ1-2, with no clear D. The CDR3 covers 14 residues. Germline loops: CDR1 MNHEY, CDR2 SVGAGI. Trimming shortened V by 5 bases and J by 3 bases, and 13 bases separated the two germline ends. CDR3 region: CASSPSPVHYGYTF. Written as DNA, the CDR3 is TGTGCCAGCAGTCCGTCCCCAGTCCACTATGGCTACACCTTC.

This clone was found a few times. The J gene is TRBJ2-7, the V gene TRBV7-9; 9 bases fit TRBD1. J gave up 7 bases and V 0 bases, and 10 bases lay outside the gene matches. This CDR3 has 16 residues. The germline V gene has CDR1 SEHNR and CDR2 FQNEAQ (reference sequence). In DNA, the CDR3 is TGTGCCAGCAGCTTAGCCCGGGACAGGGCACAGATAGAGCAGTACTTC. Amino acid sequence: CASSLARDRAQIEQYF. The whole variable domain, remainder taken from reference TRBV7-9 and TRBJ2-7, is DTGVSQNPRHKITKRGQNVTFRCDPISEHNRLYWYRQTLGQGPEFLTYFQNEAQLEKSRLLSDRFSAERPKGSFSTLEIQRTEQGDSAMYLCASSLARDRAQIEQYFGPGTRLTVT.

V usage is TRBV15 and J usage is TRBJ1-5; 8 positions agree with TRBD1. Unmatched junction bases numbered 4, after V lost 0 bases and J lost 6 bases. Germline CDR1 LNHNV, CDR2 YYDKDF (reference sequence). The CDR3 length is 15 residues. The CDR3 sequence: CATSRDPGGSQPQHF. DNA of the CDR3: TGTGCCACCAGCAGAGATCCAGGGGGCAGTCAGCCCCAGCATTTT. The complete variable domain, with remaining parts taken from reference TRBV15 and TRBJ1-5, reads DAMVIQNPRYQVTQFGKPVTLSCSQTLNHNVMYWYQQKSSQAPKLLFHYYDKDFNNEADTPDNFQSRRPNTSFCFLDIRSPGLGDTAMYLCATSRDPGGSQPQHFGDGTRLSIL.

V and J are TRBV5-1 and TRBJ2-3; D assignment may be TRBD1 or TRBD2 (5 bases each). CDR1 and CDR2 from the germline V gene are SGHRS and YFSETQ. Trimming took off 4 bases at V and 3 bases at J, with 18 bases between the two ends. This CDR3 comprises 16 residues. The CDR3 bases are TGCGCCAGCAGCATGAGGACAAGTGGGGGAACAGATACGCAGTATTTT. This codes for CASSMRTSGGTDTQYF.

The gene calls are TRBV6-6 and TRBJ1-5, with D maybe TRBD1 (5 bases). Germline assignment: CDR1 MNHNY and CDR2 SVGAGI (reference sequence). Deletions cut 7 bases from V and 3 bases from J, with 10 bases between. The CDR3 is 13 amino acids. CDR3 amino acids: CASTDRNNQPQHF. The CDR3 bases are TGTGCCAGCACCGACAGAAACAATCAGCCCCAGCATTTT.

In its sample, this clone was seen once. The V gene is TRBV10-3, the J gene TRBJ2-2; the D gene could be TRBD1 or TRBD2 (5 bases each). There are 15 residues in the CDR3. The germline CDR1 and CDR2 sequences are ENHRY and SYGVKD. The V end lost 5 bases, the J end lost 6 bases, and 16 bases lay between the germline ends. Here the CDR3 reads CAISIAGTSAGELFF. The CDR3 nucleotides are TGTGCCATCAGTATTGCAGGGACGAGCGCCGGGGAGCTGTTTTTT.

V and J are TRBV11-2 and TRBJ1-3; D gene uncertain. The V and J ends lost 6 bases and 0 bases respectively, with 3 bases between them. The CDR3 spans 12 residues. The germline V gene encodes CDR1 SGHAT and CDR2 FQNNGV. The chain's CDR3 is CASSLSGNTIYF. The CDR3 nucleotides are TGTGCCAGCAGTCTCTCTGGAAACACCATATATTTT.

The chain employs TRBV21-1 and TRBJ2-7; the table assigns TRBD2, which was not confirmed against the DNA. TRBV21-1 is given as a pseudogene. The CDR3 has 14 amino acids. CDR3 amino acids: CASSPERAFYEQYF. The CDR3, as DNA: TGTGCCAGCAGCCCCGAGAGGGCGTTCTACGAGCAGTACTTC.

V is TRBV7-8 and J is TRBJ2-3; possibly TRBD2 for D (6 bases). V shed 6 bases and J shed 4 bases, with 11 bases lying between them. The CDR3 is 13 amino acids. The V gene's germline CDR1 is SGHVS and CDR2 FQNEAQ. CDR3 in amino acids: CASRRLVADTQYF. The CDR3, as DNA: TGTGCCAGCAGAAGACTAGTCGCAGATACGCAGTATTTT.

The chain carries TRBV19 and TRBJ1-1; 10 nucleotides match TRBD1. With V trimmed by 4 bases and J by 5 bases, 10 bases remained unmatched. Germline CDR1 LNHDA, CDR2 SQIVND (reference sequence). The length of the CDR3 is 16 residues. CDR3 in DNA: TGTGCCAGTAGTACTCCCTGGGACAGGGGAGGAACTGAAGCTTTCTTT. Translation: CASSTPWDRGGTEAFF.

CDR3 sequence (DNA): TGCGCCAGCAGCTTAATGAGGGGAACTGAGCAGTTCTTC. Translated: CASSLMRGTEQFF. The chain combines TRBV5-1 with TRBJ2-1; either TRBD1 or TRBD2 may supply D (5 bases each). Germline V gives CDR1 SGHRS, CDR2 YFSETQ. The CDR3 consists of 13 residues. Trimming removed 2 bases at V and 9 bases at J, with 12 bases between.

V gene TRBV5-1 combines with J gene TRBJ1-1; TRBD1 matches at 7 bases. V lost 0 bases, J lost 5 bases, and 4 bases stayed unmatched. The V gene's germline CDR1 is SGHRS and CDR2 YFSETQ. This CDR3 contains 14 residues. The CDR3 reads CASSLDRGGTEAFF. The CDR3 bases are TGCGCCAGCAGCTTGGACAGGGGTGGGACTGAAGCTTTCTTT.

This clone was seen a single time. The sample carries other DNA sequences with the same CDR3. The V and J genes are TRBV2 and TRBJ1-1, with 10 bases that match TRBD1. The trim removed 7 bases at V and 10 bases at J, leaving 12 bases unmatched. There are 14 residues in the CDR3. Germline CDR1 and CDR2: SNHLY and FYNNEI. CDR3 sequence reads: CASTTSGTGVPAFF. CDR3 sequence (DNA): TGTGCCAGCACGACCTCCGGGACAGGGGTTCCAGCTTTCTTT.

V is TRBV2 and J is TRBJ1-6; D is uncertain. Trimming removed 6 bases at V and 0 bases at J, with 3 bases between. CDR1 and CDR2 from the germline V gene are SNHLY and FYNNEI. The CDR3 spans 13 residues. CDR3 sequence: CASSSSYNSPLHF. The CDR3 coding sequence is TGTGCCAGCAGCAGCTCCTATAATTCACCCCTCCACTTT.

The rearrangement links TRBV6-9 to TRBJ2-1; the D gene is possibly TRBD1 (6 bases). The CDR3 is 13 residues long. Germline assignment: CDR1 MNHGY and CDR2 SVAAGI. V lost 7 bases and J lost 9, with 16 bases in between. CDR3 residues: CASIGWGLGEQFF. The CDR3 nucleotides are TGTGCCAGCATCGGGTGGGGGCTAGGTGAGCAGTTCTTC.

This chain connects TRBV9 to TRBJ2-7, with D tentatively TRBD1 (6 bases). The CDR3 has 15 residues. Germline-derived CDR1 and CDR2 are SGDLS and YYNGEE. The V and J ends lost 0 bases and 2 bases respectively, with 12 bases between them. For the CDR3, the DNA is TGTGCCAGCAGCGTAGCCCAGGGGTCCCCCTACGAGCAGTACTTC. Translated, it gives CASSVAQGSPYEQYF.

This chain links TRBV5-1 with TRBJ1-6; D uncertain. The CDR3 length is 15 residues. The ends were cut back, 4 bases at V and 9 bases at J, with 17 bases in the middle. Germline V gene sequence: CDR1 SGHRS, CDR2 YFSETQ. CDR3 in amino acids: CASSPTGSGGSPLHF. The CDR3 DNA is TGCGCCAGCAGCCCCACCGGGAGTGGAGGTTCACCCCTCCACTTT.

The CDR3 DNA follows: TGTGCCAGCAGCTTAGATTATGAGGAGACCCAGTACTTC. Translated: CASSLDYEETQYF. V and J are TRBV7-9 and TRBJ2-5, with no clear D. The germline V and J ends were trimmed by 1 base and 5 bases, with 8 bases remaining between them. CDR3 size: 13 residues. Germline V gene sequence: CDR1 SEHNR, CDR2 FQNEAQ (reference sequence).

This chain uses TRBV7-9 with TRBJ2-7, with D unresolved. Germline CDR1 is SEHNR and CDR2 is FQNEAQ (reference sequence). V lost 1 base and J lost 6, with 7 bases in between. The CDR3 is made up of 12 amino acids. The CDR3 loop reads CASSLETVEQYF. The CDR3 DNA sequence: TGTGCCAGCAGCTTAGAGACTGTCGAGCAGTACTTC.

The rearrangement joins TRBV2 to TRBJ1-5; perhaps TRBD1 as D (6 bases). The length of the CDR3 is 15 residues. Trimming took 3 bases from V and 3 from J, leaving 12 bases between them. CDR1 and CDR2 (germline): SNHLY, FYNNEI. The CDR3 DNA is TGTGCCAGCAGTGATACAGGGAAGGTCAATCAGCCCCAGCATTTT. Protein product: CASSDTGKVNQPQHF.

This chain links TRBV14 with TRBJ1-5; 11 nucleotides match TRBD1. Germline V gene sequence: CDR1 SGHDN, CDR2 FVKESK. The CDR3 spans 20 residues. V lost 6 bases and J lost 3; bases outside the gene matches: 19. DNA for the CDR3: TGTGCCAGCAGTCCATTTCCGGGACAGGGGGTTCTCAATCTCAATCAGCCCCAGCATTTT. It specifies CASSPFPGQGVLNLNQPQHF.